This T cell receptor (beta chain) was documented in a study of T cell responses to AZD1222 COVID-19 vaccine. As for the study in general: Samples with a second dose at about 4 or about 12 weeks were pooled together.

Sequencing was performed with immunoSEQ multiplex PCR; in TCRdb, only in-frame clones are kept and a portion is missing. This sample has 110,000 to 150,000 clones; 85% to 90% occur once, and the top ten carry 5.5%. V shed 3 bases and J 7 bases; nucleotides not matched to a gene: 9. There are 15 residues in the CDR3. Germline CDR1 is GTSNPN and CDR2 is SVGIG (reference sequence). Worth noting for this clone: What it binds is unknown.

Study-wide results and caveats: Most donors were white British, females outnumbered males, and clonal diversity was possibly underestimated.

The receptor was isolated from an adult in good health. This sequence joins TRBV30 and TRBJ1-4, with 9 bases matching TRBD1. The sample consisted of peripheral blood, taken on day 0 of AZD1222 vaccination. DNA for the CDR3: TGTGCCTGGAGCCAGGGACAGGGCAGGGGTGAAAAACTGTTTTTT. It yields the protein CAWSQGQGRGEKLFF.